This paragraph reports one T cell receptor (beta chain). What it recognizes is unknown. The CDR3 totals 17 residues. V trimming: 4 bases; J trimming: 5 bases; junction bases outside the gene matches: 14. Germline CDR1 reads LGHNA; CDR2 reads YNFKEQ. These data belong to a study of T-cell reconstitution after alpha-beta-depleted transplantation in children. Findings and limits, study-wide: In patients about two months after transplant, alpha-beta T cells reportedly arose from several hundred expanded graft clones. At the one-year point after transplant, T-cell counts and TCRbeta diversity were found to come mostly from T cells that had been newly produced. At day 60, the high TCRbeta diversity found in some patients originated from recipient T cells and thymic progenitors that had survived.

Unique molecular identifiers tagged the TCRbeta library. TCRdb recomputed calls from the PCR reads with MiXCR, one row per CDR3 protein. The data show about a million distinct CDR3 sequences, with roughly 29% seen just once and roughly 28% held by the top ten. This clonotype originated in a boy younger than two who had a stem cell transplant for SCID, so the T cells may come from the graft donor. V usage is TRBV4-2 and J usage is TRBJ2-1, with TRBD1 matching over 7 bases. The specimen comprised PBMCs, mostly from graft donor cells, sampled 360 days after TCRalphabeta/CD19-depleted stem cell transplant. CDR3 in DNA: TGTGCCAGCAGCCCCCATGGGGGACAGACAGTCCACAATGAGCAGTTCTTC. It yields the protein CASSPHGGQTVHNEQFF.